These 27 T cell receptor beta chains originate from one sample sequenced in a study of T cells in women clearing cervical HPV infection. This table comes from immunoSEQ multiplex PCR, and its TCRdb copy is limited to in-frame clones, with some not included. This sample's table has 22,000 or so clones. The specimen was blood buffy coat. The receptor source for this set is a woman aged 18 to 75 with a cervical HPV16 infection that either progressed to CIN3+ or cleared (not recorded which).

With respect to this clone: The read finishes 3 residues shy of the CDR3 end, and the germline J gene is used to complete it. The chain uses TRBV2 and TRBJ2-3, with 7 positions matching TRBD2. There are 11 residues in the CDR3. Germline CDR1 is SNHLY and CDR2 is FYNNEI. With V trimmed by 9 bases and J by 7 bases, 4 bases remained unmatched. The CDR3 sequence is CARGTKHTQYF. CDR3 DNA, as far as it was read: TGTGCCAGAGGGACTAAACATACG.

As concerns this clone: The read ends 3 residues before the CDR3 terminus; that terminus is restored from the germline J gene. The V gene is TRBV20-1, the J gene TRBJ2-3; 8 bases align to TRBD2. The CDR3 is 16 amino acids. V dropped 2 bases and J dropped 4; count of bases not matched to a gene: 11. CDR1 is DFQATT, CDR2 SNEGSKA, per germline (reference sequence). The sequenced part of the CDR3 DNA is TGCAGTGCTAGAAGCGGCAATAGCGGGAACCCAGATACG. Its protein is CSARSGNSGNPDT. The CDR3, in full, reads CSARSGNSGNPDTQYF.

About this clone: The read terminates 3 residues before the CDR3 end, so the remaining end is supplied by the germline J gene. The V gene is TRBV30, the J gene TRBJ1-4; no definite D call. The CDR3 runs 12 residues. V was cut by 0 bases and J by 7 bases, with 6 bases left in between. From germline, CDR1 is GTSNPN and CDR2 SVGIG (reference sequence). Partial CDR3 DNA: TGTGCCTGGAGTGTGAGCGTTGAAAAA. Amino acids: CAWSVSVEK. The full CDR3 reads CAWSVSVEKLFF.

As concerns this clone: Coverage ceases 3 residues before the CDR3 finishes, and the germline J gene fills in the end. The V gene is TRBV10-2, the J gene TRBJ1-2, with D tentatively TRBD1 (6 bases). The germline V gene has CDR1 WSHSY and CDR2 SAAADI. CDR3 length equals 17 residues. Between the trimmed V and J ends, which lost 4 bases and 5 bases, there was a span of 23 bases. The CDR3 DNA, read in part, is TGCGCCAGCAGTGTTGAGACAGGAGGGCGCATGGCTTATGGC. Its protein product is CASSVETGGRMAYG. The entire CDR3 protein is CASSVETGGRMAYGYTF.

About this clone: The read ends 3 residues early relative to the CDR3; the germline J gene fills the gap. V usage is TRBV20-1 and J usage is TRBJ1-5, with unresolved D. CDR1 is DFQATT, CDR2 SNEGSKA, per germline (reference sequence). V gave up 5 bases and J gave up 5 bases, with 7 bases separating them. The CDR3 loop spans 11 amino acids. This CDR3 reads CSAAGHQPQHF. The sequenced CDR3 bases are TGCAGTGCTGCGGGTCATCAGCCC.

Concerning this clone itself: The observed sequence ends 3 residues before the CDR3 terminus, with the missing tail filled in from the germline J gene. V usage is TRBV29-1 and J usage is TRBJ2-5; D call uncertain. The germline V gene encodes CDR1 SQVTM and CDR2 ANQGSEA. Between the trimmed V and J ends, which lost 3 bases and 7 bases, there was a span of 9 bases. This CDR3 spans 11 amino acids. The sequenced part of the CDR3 DNA is TGCAGCGTTGATGAACCAGGGACC. It is translated as CSVDEPGT. From start to end, the CDR3 is CSVDEPGTQYF.

As concerns this clone: The CDR3 is cut off 3 residues early in the read; its end comes from the germline J gene. The chain recombines TRBV28 with TRBJ2-5; weak D call: TRBD2 (5 bases). The CDR3 has 14 residues. Germline V lookup: CDR1 MDHEN, CDR2 SYDVKM. V was pared by 6 bases and J by 1 base, with 12 bases between. Partial CDR3 DNA: TGTGCCAGCAGCCCCGGCGGGCGCCAAGAGACC. This sequence encodes CASSPGGRQET. The full CDR3 protein is CASSPGGRQETQYF.

Comments on this clone: From the germline J gene comes the end of the CDR3, since the read stops 3 residues before it. This chain connects TRBV20-1 to TRBJ2-5; 7 nucleotides align to TRBD2. The CDR3 runs 14 residues. Losses at the gene ends were 2 bases for V and 4 bases for J; bases not matched to a gene: 7. The germline CDR1 and CDR2 sequences are DFQATT and SNEGSKA (reference sequence). This CDR3 reads CSARPGEGLETQYF. Incomplete CDR3 DNA: TGCAGTGCTAGACCCGGGGAGGGCTTAGAGACC.

About this clone itself: With the read ending 3 residues before the CDR3 end, the germline J gene is used to fill in that end. V usage is TRBV20-1 and J usage is TRBJ2-7; 7 nucleotides match TRBD2. CDR3 length: 15 residues. Germline V CDR1 and CDR2: DFQATT, SNEGSKA (reference sequence). The V segment lost 5 bases and the J segment 1 base; nucleotides outside the gene matches: 11. The sequenced part of the CDR3 DNA is TGCAGTGCTTCCCCTAGCGGCCCATGGTCCTACGAG. It is translated as CSASPSGPWSYE. The entire CDR3 protein is CSASPSGPWSYEQYF.

Concerning this clone: The read finishes 3 residues shy of the CDR3 end, and the germline J gene is used to complete it. This chain links TRBV11-2 with TRBJ2-3; possible D gene TRBD1, 6 bases. V was clipped by 4 bases and J by 3 bases, with 14 bases between them. CDR3 length: 15 residues. Germline CDR1 SGHAT, CDR2 FQNNGV. The CDR3 loop reads CASSSYRDGTDTQYF. CDR3 DNA (partial): TGTGCCAGCAGCTCCTACAGGGATGGGACAGATACG. Looking up the rest from reference TRBV11-2 and TRBJ2-3 gives the full variable domain: EAGVAQSPRYKIIEKRQSVAFWCNPISGHATLYWYQQILGQGPKLLIQFQNNGVVDDSQLPKDRFSAERLKGVDSTLKIQPAKLEDSAVYLCASSSYRDGTDTQYFGPGTRLTVL.

A remark on this clone: The read terminates 3 residues ahead of where the CDR3 ends, so the germline J gene completes it. The rearrangement links TRBV7-2 to TRBJ1-1; TRBD1 agrees at 10 bases. The length of the CDR3 is 14 residues. The V gene end was trimmed by 5 bases and the J gene end by 7 bases; junction bases not matched to a gene: 7. Germline loops: CDR1 SGHTA, CDR2 FQGNSA. Partial CDR3 DNA: TGTGCCAGCAGCCCCACAGGACAGGGGGTTGAA. Amino acids: CASSPTGQGVE. The CDR3, in full, reads CASSPTGQGVEAFF. Full variable domain (rest looked up from reference TRBV7-2 and TRBJ1-1): GAGVSQSPSNKVTEKGKDVELRCDPISGHTALYWYRQSLGQGLEFLIYFQGNSAPDKSGLPSDRFSAERTGGSVSTLTIQRTQQEDSAVYLCASSPTGQGVEAFFGQGTRLTVV.

Points on this clone: The read halts 3 residues ahead of the CDR3 end, with the missing end drawn from the germline J gene. The chain links TRBV20-1 to TRBJ1-2; 7 bases agree with TRBD1. Germline assignment: CDR1 DFQATT and CDR2 SNEGSKA (reference sequence). The CDR3 spans 14 residues. CDR3 residues: CSATVRDRSQGYTF. The CDR3 DNA, read in part, is TGCAGTGCCACGGTCCGGGACAGAAGTCAAGGC.

Comment on this clone: The sequenced fragment ends 3 residues before the CDR3 boundary, so the rest is inferred from the germline J gene. The chain has TRBV5-5 and TRBJ2-7, with TRBD1 matching over 7 bases. Trimming at V came to 3 bases and at J to 3 bases, leaving 6 bases not matched to a gene. The CDR3 has 14 residues. Looked up from germline, CDR1 is SGHKS and CDR2 is YYEKEE (reference sequence). The CDR3 is CASSSNRDSYEQYF. The part of the CDR3 DNA that was read is TGTGCCAGCAGCTCTAACCGGGACAGCTACGAG.

Turning to this clone: The read stops 3 residues short of the end of the CDR3; the missing end is completed from the germline J gene. The V gene is TRBV7-6, the J gene TRBJ2-5; D is possibly TRBD1 (6 bases). The CDR3 covers 14 residues. Germline V lookup: CDR1 SGHVS, CDR2 FNYEAQ. V gave up 6 bases and J gave up 1 base, with 12 bases separating them. CDR3 protein: CASRRDTLQETQYF. CDR3 bases read: TGTGCCAGCAGACGGGACACCCTCCAAGAGACC.

About this clone: The read terminates 3 residues before the CDR3 end, so the remaining end is supplied by the germline J gene. The chain carries TRBV7-6 and TRBJ1-1; possibly TRBD1 for D (5 bases). The germline CDR1 and CDR2 sequences are SGHVS and FNYEAQ. The CDR3 runs 16 residues. V was cut by 2 bases and J by 6 bases, with 19 bases left in between. This chain's CDR3 is CASSLRSAGGGPEAFF. The sequenced CDR3 bases are TGTGCCAGCAGCTTACGATCAGCAGGCGGGGGACCTGAA.

Of note for this clone: The read gets to within 3 residues of the CDR3 end, and the germline J gene fills in the rest. This chain joins TRBV20-1 and TRBJ2-4; 9 nucleotides agree with TRBD2. The CDR3 covers 15 residues. Per the germline V gene, CDR1 is DFQATT and CDR2 is SNEGSKA (reference sequence). V dropped 0 bases and J dropped 6; count of bases not matched to a gene: 6. CDR3: CSARDPRSGRNIQYF. The sequenced part of the CDR3 DNA is TGCAGTGCTAGAGATCCACGTAGCGGGAGAAACATT.

As regards this clone: The read falls 3 residues short of the CDR3 end, and the missing part is taken from the germline J gene. V usage is TRBV18 and J usage is TRBJ1-1; the match to TRBD1 covers 10 bases. From germline, CDR1 is KGHSH and CDR2 LQKENI. This CDR3 has 17 residues. J was trimmed by 5 bases and V by 1 base; bases with no gene match: 10. The chain's CDR3 is CASSPRETGGGGTEAFF. Partial CDR3 DNA: TGTGCCAGCTCACCACGGGAGACAGGGGGCGGAGGTACTGAA.

Notes on this clone: The missing CDR3 end, 3 residues past where the read stops, is filled in from the germline J gene. The V gene is TRBV13, the J gene TRBJ2-7; the D is unclear. Germline lookup yields CDR1 PRHDT and CDR2 FYEKMQ (reference sequence). The germline V and J ends were trimmed by 2 bases and 3 bases, with 8 bases remaining between them. This CDR3 has 13 amino acids. CDR3 protein: CASSLNLYYEQYF. The DNA read from the CDR3 is TGTGCCAGCAGCTTAAACTTATACTACGAG.

As for this clone: The CDR3 is cut off 3 residues early in the read; its end comes from the germline J gene. This chain links TRBV20-1 with TRBJ2-5; no clear D. Germline-derived CDR1 and CDR2 are DFQATT and SNEGSKA (reference sequence). With 6 bases removed from V and 4 bases from J, the gap between germline ends came to 15 bases. The CDR3 loop spans 13 amino acids. CDR3 DNA (partial): TGCAGTGCCCTAGGAACCTCGAGAGAGACC. The encoded protein is CSALGTSRET. The complete CDR3 sequence is CSALGTSRETQYF.

In terms of frequency, this clone is medium-sized (0.01 to 0.1%). The CDR3 end lies 3 residues beyond the end of the read and is filled in from the germline J gene. The rearrangement joins TRBV7-2 to TRBJ2-5; TRBD2 matches at 7 bases. There are 14 residues in the CDR3. Germline V gene lookup returns CDR1 SGHTA and CDR2 FQGNSA. V lost 5 bases, J lost 3 bases, and 6 bases stayed unmatched. The CDR3 is CASSPAGQEETQYF. Partial CDR3 DNA: TGTGCCAGCAGCCCAGCGGGGCAAGAAGAGACC.

In regard to this clone: The DNA ends 3 residues before the CDR3 does, and the rest of the CDR3 is filled in from the germline J gene. The V call is TRBV11-2, the J call TRBJ1-1; D is perhaps TRBD1 (5 bases). The CDR3 is made up of 12 amino acids. Germline V gene data show CDR1 as SGHAT and CDR2 as FQNNGV. The CDR3 spells CASRNTAGEAFF. The CDR3 DNA, read in part, is TGTGCCAGCAGGAATACGGCGGGGGAG.

Of note for this clone: The CDR3 is cut off 3 residues early in the read; its end comes from the germline J gene. V gene TRBV19 combines with J gene TRBJ2-1; TRBD2 is a possible D gene (5 bases). Trimming stripped 0 bases from V and 1 base from J, with 7 bases between. The CDR3 contains 15 residues. CDR1 is LNHDA, CDR2 SQIVND, per germline (reference sequence). The sequenced part of the CDR3 DNA is TGTGCCAGTAGTATAGATGGACTTTCCTACAATGAG. It codes for CASSIDGLSYNE. The CDR3 in full is CASSIDGLSYNEQFF.

Remarks on this clone: The read terminates 3 residues before the CDR3 end, so the remaining end is supplied by the germline J gene. This rearrangement joins TRBV28 to TRBJ2-3, with 9 bases fitting TRBD2. From germline, CDR1 is MDHEN and CDR2 SYDVKM. The CDR3 loop spans 16 amino acids. V dropped 4 bases and J dropped 5; count of bases not matched to a gene: 10. The covered CDR3 bases are TGTGCCAGCAGTTCCCCTAGCGGGGTGATAATAGATACG. Protein sequence: CASSSPSGVIIDT. The full CDR3 protein reads CASSSPSGVIIDTQYF.

Remarks on this clone: Sequence at one end of the junction differs from germline and may be a read error. The CDR3 end lies 3 residues beyond the end of the read and is filled in from the germline J gene. This chain joins TRBV4-2 and TRBJ2-4; TRBD1 aligns across 7 bases. Germline V gene sequence: CDR1 LGHNA, CDR2 YNFKEQ. The CDR3 loop spans 16 amino acids. The sequenced part of the CDR3 DNA is TGCGCCAGCAGCCCCAGACAGGGCGGGTTGAAAAACATT. This encodes CASSPRQGGLKNI. The complete CDR3 protein is CASSPRQGGLKNIQYF.

With regard to this clone: Read data end 3 residues before the CDR3 end; the end is taken from the germline J gene. The gene calls are TRBV13 and TRBJ2-7, with D possibly being TRBD2 (6 bases). The CDR3 loop spans 14 amino acids. The V and J ends lost 2 bases and 4 bases respectively, with 12 bases between them. CDR1 PRHDT and CDR2 FYEKMQ come from the germline V gene (reference sequence). The CDR3: CASSLYSGSYEQYF. The CDR3 DNA, read in part, is TGTGCCAGCAGCTTATACAGCGGGTCTTACGAG.

As concerns this clone: The read halts 3 residues ahead of the CDR3 end, with the missing end drawn from the germline J gene. The chain carries TRBV29-1 and TRBJ2-4; 11 bases line up with TRBD2. After removal of 6 bases from V and 9 bases from J, the junction contained 7 bases not matched to a gene. CDR3 length: 13 residues. Per the germline V gene, CDR1 is SQVTM and CDR2 is ANQGSEA. The sequenced CDR3 bases are TGCAGCGTCCCTCTAGCGGGAGGTCTCATT. Encoded protein: CSVPLAGGLI. Given in full, the CDR3 is CSVPLAGGLIQYF.

A word on this clone: The read finishes 3 residues shy of the CDR3 end, and the germline J gene is used to complete it. V is TRBV15 and J is TRBJ1-3, with D uncertain. The CDR3 length is 11 residues. The germline gives CDR1 LNHNV, CDR2 YYDKDF (reference sequence). The V end was cut by 11 bases, the J end by 3 bases, with 8 bases between. CDR3 protein: CASSLGNTIYF. The sequenced CDR3 bases are TGTGCCTCCTCACTTGGAAACACC.